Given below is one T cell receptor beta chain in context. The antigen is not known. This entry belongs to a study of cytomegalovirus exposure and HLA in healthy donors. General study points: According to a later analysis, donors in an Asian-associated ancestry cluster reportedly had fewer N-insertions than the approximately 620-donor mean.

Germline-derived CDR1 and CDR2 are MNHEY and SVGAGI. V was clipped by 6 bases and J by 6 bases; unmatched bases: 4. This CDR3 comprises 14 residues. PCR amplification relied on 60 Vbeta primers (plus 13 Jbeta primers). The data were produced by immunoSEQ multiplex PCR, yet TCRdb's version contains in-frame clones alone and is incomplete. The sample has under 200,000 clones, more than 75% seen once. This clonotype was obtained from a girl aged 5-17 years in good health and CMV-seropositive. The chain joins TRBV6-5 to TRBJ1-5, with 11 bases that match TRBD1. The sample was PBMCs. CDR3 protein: CASSWTGGGQPQHF. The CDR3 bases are TGTGCCAGCAGCTGGACAGGGGGCGGTCAGCCCCAGCATTTT.